This paragraph reports one T cell receptor beta chain. The antigen is unknown. This sample is drawn from a study of human T cells and chemical hapten exposure. Broader study findings: Patch test score was positively correlated with the counts of TCRs that had expanded at PT1.

V was pared by 6 bases and J by 0 bases, with 4 bases of the junction left unmatched. The CDR3 covers 15 residues. One entry per CDR3 protein results from TCRdb running MiXCR on the RACE reads. This table holds around 260,000 distinct CDR3 sequences, about 8.6% found once. Time point meaning: pre-sensitization, week 0. Indicated treatment: therapeutic diphenylcyclopropenone sensitization with weekly scalp DPC. V usage is TRBV12-3 or TRBV12-4 and J usage is TRBJ2-2, with 7 bases matching TRBD1. The starting material was whole blood, obtained in connection with sensitization to the hapten diphenylcyclopropenone (DPC). The TCR sequence derives from a woman in her thirties or forties with alopecia areata. Some clones in this sample may be carry-over from other donors' samples. CDR3 DNA: TGTGCCAGCAGCACAGGGGCTACGAACACCGGGGAGCTGTTTTTT. Amino acids: CASSTGATNTGELFF.